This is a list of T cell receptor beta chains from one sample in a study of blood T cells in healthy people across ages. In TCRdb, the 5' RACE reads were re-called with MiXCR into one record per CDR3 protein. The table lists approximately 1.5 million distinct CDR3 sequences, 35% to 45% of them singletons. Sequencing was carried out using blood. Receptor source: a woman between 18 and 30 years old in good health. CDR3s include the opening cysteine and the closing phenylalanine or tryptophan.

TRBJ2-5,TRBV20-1,CSAPRGVGGETQYF
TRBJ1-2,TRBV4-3,CASSQDGQRVNYGYTF
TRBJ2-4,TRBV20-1,CSARKGLAENEQYF
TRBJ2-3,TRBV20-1,CSARDGTRGDTQYF
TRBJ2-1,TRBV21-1,CASSKGPPGGITYNEQFF
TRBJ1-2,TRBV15,CATSRQGKNYGYTF
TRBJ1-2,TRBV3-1,CATSAWDGYTF
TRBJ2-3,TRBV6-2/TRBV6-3,CASSPILGTTDTQYF
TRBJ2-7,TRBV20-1,CSARPGLAGIYEQYF
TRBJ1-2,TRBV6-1,CASSAKWGYTF
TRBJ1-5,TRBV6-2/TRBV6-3,CASSYGQAPLHF
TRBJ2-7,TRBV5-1,CASRLVSTYEQYF
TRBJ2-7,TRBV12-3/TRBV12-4,CASTLGADEQYF
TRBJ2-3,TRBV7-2,CASSFVAGTGRTDTQYF
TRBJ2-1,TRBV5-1,CASSFLAGGDGEQFF
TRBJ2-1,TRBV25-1,CASSGSGGGSYNEQFF
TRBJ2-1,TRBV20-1,CSAPPPRGLQETQFF
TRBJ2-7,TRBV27,CASSLSRGRYEQYF
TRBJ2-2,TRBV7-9,CASSSSSRGGFGELFF
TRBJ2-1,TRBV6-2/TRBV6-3,CASSRTGGRNEQFF
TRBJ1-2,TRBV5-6,CASSGSIVARASLDGYTF
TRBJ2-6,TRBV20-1,CSAGRQVTGANVLTF